This T cell receptor beta chain derives from a study of cytomegalovirus exposure and HLA in healthy donors. Study conclusions and caveats: TCR sequences were mostly rare, though some public TCRs occurred in many donors.

The length of the CDR3 is 14 residues. J was trimmed by 4 bases and V by 5 bases; bases with no gene match: 5. Germline CDR1 reads SGHAT; CDR2 reads FQNNGV. On this clone: Its antigen is undetermined. Additional DNA sequences in this sample encode the identical CDR3.

Primers for the PCR totalled 60 Vbeta and 13 Jbeta. Some clones are missing from TCRdb's copy, which holds only in-frame ones; the method was immunoSEQ multiplex PCR. The sample yields about 200,000 clones, roughly 80% seen once. The sequence came from a woman aged 50 to 60 in good health and CMV-seropositive. The chain couples TRBV11-2 to TRBJ1-3, with 7 bases identical to TRBD1. The sample comprised PBMCs. The CDR3 loop reads CASSPGTAGNTIYF. The CDR3 DNA is TGTGCCAGCAGCCCCGGGACAGCCGGAAACACCATATATTTT. Full variable domain (missing parts from reference TRBV11-2 and TRBJ1-3): EAGVAQSPRYKIIEKRQSVAFWCNPISGHATLYWYQQILGQGPKLLIQFQNNGVVDDSQLPKDRFSAERLKGVDSTLKIQPAKLEDSAVYLCASSPGTAGNTIYFGEGSWLTVV.